This T cell receptor beta chain was documented in a study of human T cells and chemical hapten exposure. Described time point: patch test 1, 2 weeks after DPC sensitization. Treatment reported: therapeutic diphenylcyclopropenone sensitization with weekly scalp DPC. Trimming removed 5 bases from V and 0 bases from J, with 20 bases in between. In germline, CDR1 is DFQATT, CDR2 SNEGSKA (reference sequence). The CDR3 sequence is 16 residues long. This clonotype has at least ten counts. TCRdb processed the RACE reads anew with MiXCR; each CDR3 protein has one entry. This table has tens of thousands of distinct CDR3 sequences, roughly 7.6% appearing once.

The clonotype was recovered from a woman in her twenties or thirties with alopecia areata. Some clones in this sample may be carry-over from other donors' samples. Sample: whole blood, taken in connection with sensitization to the hapten diphenylcyclopropenone (DPC). This chain links TRBV20-1 with TRBJ2-7, with D perhaps matching TRBD1 or TRBD2 (6 bases each). The CDR3: CSALEGGPGRSYEQYF. For the CDR3, the DNA is TGCAGTGCTTTAGAGGGGGGCCCGGGCCGCTCCTACGAGCAGTACTTC.